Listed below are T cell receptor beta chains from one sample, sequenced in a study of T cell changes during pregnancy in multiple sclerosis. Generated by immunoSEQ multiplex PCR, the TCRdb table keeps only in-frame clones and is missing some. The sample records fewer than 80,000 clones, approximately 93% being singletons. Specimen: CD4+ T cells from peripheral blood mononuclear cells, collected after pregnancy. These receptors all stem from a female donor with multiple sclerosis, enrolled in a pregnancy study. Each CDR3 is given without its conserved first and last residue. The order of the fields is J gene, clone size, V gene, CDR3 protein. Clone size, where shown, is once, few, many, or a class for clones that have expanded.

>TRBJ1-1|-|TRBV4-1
ASSQELQGYDEAF
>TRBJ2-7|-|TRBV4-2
ASSRGGSGLSYEQY
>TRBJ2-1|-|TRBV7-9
ASSPLQGGSYNEQF
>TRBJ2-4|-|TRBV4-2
ASSQGLAGAQNIQY
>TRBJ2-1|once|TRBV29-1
SVDGLAAYNEQF
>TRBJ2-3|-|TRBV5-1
ASSPGLANTQY
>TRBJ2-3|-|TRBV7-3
ASSLSGTSDTDTQY
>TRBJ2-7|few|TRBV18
ASSPGYTGGYEQY
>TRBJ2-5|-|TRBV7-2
ASSLAFSGSGETQY
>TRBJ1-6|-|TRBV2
ASSAGVAYNSPLH
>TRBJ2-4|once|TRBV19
ASSGGSGGNIQY
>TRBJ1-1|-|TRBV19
ASSIVGAVGTEAF
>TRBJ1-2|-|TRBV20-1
SATTGNGYT
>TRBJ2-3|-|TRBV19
ASRAGLAGDTQY
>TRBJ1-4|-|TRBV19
ASSIRQGHEKLF
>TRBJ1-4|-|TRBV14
ASSARTATNEKLF
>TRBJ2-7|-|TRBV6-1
ASKASAGVGEQY
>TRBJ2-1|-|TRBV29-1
SSLGTGTSYNEQF
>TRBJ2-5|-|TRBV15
ATSRDSGQGGLTQY
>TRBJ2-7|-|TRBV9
ASSVGTGAYEQY
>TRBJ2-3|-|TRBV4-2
ASSQDDRDHTQY
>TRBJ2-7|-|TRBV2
ASRTIFGQGAYEQY
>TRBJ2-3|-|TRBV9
ASSVSGLAGVADTQY
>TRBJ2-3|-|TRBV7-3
ASSTTGGPDTQY
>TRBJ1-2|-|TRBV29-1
SVGDSEGYT
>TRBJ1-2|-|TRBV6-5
ASRSPRVNYGYT
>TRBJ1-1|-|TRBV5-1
ASSGQGMNTEAF
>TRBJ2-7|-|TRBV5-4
ASSGGLAGPRSYEQY
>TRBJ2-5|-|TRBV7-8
ASSLKGFQETQY
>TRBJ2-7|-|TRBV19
ASSISGDFYEQY
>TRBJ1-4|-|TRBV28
ASSSGDRVKEKLF
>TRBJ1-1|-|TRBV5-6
ASSLGRVRTEAF
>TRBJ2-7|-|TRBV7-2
ASSSKGGVSYEQY
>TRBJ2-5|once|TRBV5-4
ASSLTRETQY
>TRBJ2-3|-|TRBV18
ASSPLADTQY
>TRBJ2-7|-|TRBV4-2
ASSQAGQGVFHEQY
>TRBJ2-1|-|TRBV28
ASSLSASVNNEQF
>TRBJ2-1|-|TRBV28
ASSLSAGLNYNEQF
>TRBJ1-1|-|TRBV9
ASSVYGGGGMNTEAF
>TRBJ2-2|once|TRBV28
ASSLRPGDPNTGELF